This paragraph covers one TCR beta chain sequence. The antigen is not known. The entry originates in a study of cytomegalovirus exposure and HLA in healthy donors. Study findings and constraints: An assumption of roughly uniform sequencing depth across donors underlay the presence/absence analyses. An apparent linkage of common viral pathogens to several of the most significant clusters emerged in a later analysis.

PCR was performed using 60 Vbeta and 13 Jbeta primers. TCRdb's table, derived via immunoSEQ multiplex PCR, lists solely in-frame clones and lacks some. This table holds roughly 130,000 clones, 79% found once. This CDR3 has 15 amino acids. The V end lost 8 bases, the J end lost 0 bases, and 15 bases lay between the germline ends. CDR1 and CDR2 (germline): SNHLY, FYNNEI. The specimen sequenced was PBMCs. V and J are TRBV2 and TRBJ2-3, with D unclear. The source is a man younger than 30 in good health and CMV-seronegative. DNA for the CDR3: TGTGCCAGCGGCGCTGGATGGGCTAGCACAGATACGCAGTATTTT. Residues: CASGAGWASTDTQYF.